The rows below give T cell receptor beta chains drawn from one sample of a study of breast tumors, draining lymph nodes, adjacent tissues. TCRdb itself ran the multiplex PCR reads through MiXCR, one entry per CDR3 protein. The top ten clones hold less than 15% of a sample with about 16,000 distinct CDR3 sequences, approximately 42% of them seen once. Specimen: tumor-adjacent breast tissue. Receptor source: a female donor with breast cancer. Some clones in this sample may be carry-over from other donors' samples. CDR3s include the opening cysteine and the closing phenylalanine or tryptophan. D genes are given only for firm matches. Clone size is shown for a subset of rows, as once, few, many or a class of expanded clone.

v_call,clone_size,j_call,d_call,cdr3_aa,cdr3_nt
TRBV9,.,TRBJ1-4,TRBD1,CASSFRGGDSRNEKLFF,TGTGCCAGCAGCTTTCGGGGGGGGGACAGTCGGAATGAAAAACTGTTTTTT
TRBV4-1,.,TRBJ1-2,.,CASSQLGSASNYGYTF,TGCGCCAGCAGCCAACTGGGATCGGCCTCTAACTATGGCTACACCTTC
TRBV19,many,TRBJ2-1,TRBD1,CASSDRANEQFF,TGTGCCAGTAGTGACAGGGCCAATGAGCAGTTCTTC
TRBV24-1,.,TRBJ2-7,TRBD1,CATSRGTGGSYEQYF,TGTGCCACCAGCCGGGGGACAGGGGGCTCCTACGAGCAGTACTTC
TRBV5-5,.,TRBJ1-3,.,CASSLEARNTIYF,TGTGCCAGCAGCTTGGAGGCCAGGAACACCATATATTTT
TRBV4-1,few,TRBJ2-1,TRBD2,CASSQGWEGSYNEQFF,TGCGCCAGCAGCCAAGGGTGGGAGGGGTCCTACAATGAGCAGTTCTTC
TRBV6-5,medium-sized,TRBJ1-3,.,CASSYSRPSSGNTIYF,TGTGCCAGCAGTTACAGCCGACCGAGCTCTGGAAACACCATATATTTT
TRBV9,medium-sized,TRBJ1-6,.,CASSVGTGANSPLHF,TGTGCCAGCAGCGTAGGCACAGGAGCTAATTCACCCCTCCACTTT
TRBV6-2/TRBV6-3,few,TRBJ1-4,.,CASRPPSGMEEKLFF,TGTGCCAGCCGACCCCCTAGCGGGATGGAGGAAAAACTGTTTTTT
TRBV7-6,.,TRBJ2-3,.,CASSYGLTDTQYF,TGTGCCAGCAGCTACGGGTTAACAGATACGCAGTATTTT
TRBV25-1,.,TRBJ2-7,.,CASSRAGPVEEQYF,TGTGCCAGCAGTCGGGCAGGGCCAGTGGAAGAGCAGTACTTC
TRBV7-6,medium-sized,TRBJ2-5,.,CASSLAGAQGETQYF,TGTGCCAGCAGCTTAGCTGGGGCCCAAGGAGAGACCCAGTACTTC
TRBV6-1,many,TRBJ2-7,.,CASQQGIYEQYF,TGTGCCAGCCAACAGGGTATTTACGAGCAGTACTTC
TRBV13,medium-sized,TRBJ1-2,TRBD1,CASSQGQGTTDGYTF,TGTGCCAGCAGCCAAGGACAGGGGACTACGGATGGCTACACCTTC
TRBV7-9,medium-sized,TRBJ2-1,.,CASGRLYNEQFF,TGTGCCAGCGGGAGGCTCTACAATGAGCAGTTCTTC
TRBV9,.,TRBJ1-5,.,CGSSVTGKYPPQPF,TGTGGCAGCAGCGTTACAGGGAAATATCCGCCCCAGCCTTTT
TRBV4-2,.,TRBJ2-7,TRBD2,CASSQDLGGSSYEQYF,TGTGCCAGCAGCCAAGATTTGGGCGGGAGTTCCTACGAGCAGTACTTC